This T cell receptor beta chain was sequenced in a study of OX40 agonist ivuxolimab in advanced cancers. At the level of the whole study: Ivuxolimab was a fully human IgG2 agonistic monoclonal antibody targeting the costimulatory receptor OX40 (CD134). Intravenous ivuxolimab was administered to patients every 2 weeks at six dose levels: 0.01, 0.1, 0.3, 1.5, 3 and 10 mg/kg. Of the roughly 52 patients in dose escalation, 19 had hepatocellular carcinoma, roughly 15 had melanoma, 9 had renal cell carcinoma and 9 had head and neck cancer. A male proportion of around 81% and a mean age of approximately 62 years, ranging from roughly 23 to 85, were recorded for the dose-escalation cohort. Prior anti-PD-1, anti-PD-L1 or anti-CTLA-4 therapy was permitted, and about two fifths of dose-escalation patients had received checkpoint inhibitors. Partial responses occurred in three dose-escalation patients, of whom one had hepatocellular carcinoma and two had cutaneous melanoma. The point of sequencing TCRbeta in the periphery was to test whether ivuxolimab changed TCR sequence diversity and drove clonal T-cell expansion. The paper reports the monotherapy dose-escalation portion (N of about 54 patients) of the phase I ivuxolimab trial. General conclusions and limits of the study: At doses from 0.1 to 3.0 mg/kg, clonal expansion was seen in both CD4+ and CD8+ blood T cells between baseline and week 6. Low levels of normalized T-cell clonal expansion were also seen in some patients who did not respond. Which antigens the clonally expanded peripheral T cells were specific for was not determined. In the 0.1-3.0 mg/kg groups, partial responders had among the lowest normalized peripheral clonal expansion, particularly in CD8+ T cells. After ivuxolimab, CD8+ T cells had more expanded clones than CD4+ T cells on average.

In the case of this clone: What this receptor recognizes is not known. The record has no base qualities; no much larger clone is one base away.

Patients with autoimmune disease history or receiving systemic immunosuppression were excluded from the trial. Peripheral blood for TCR sequencing was collected from all dose cohorts at baseline, on cycle 4 day 1, and on cycle 7 day 1. The samples were drawn from a first-in-human, open-label, multicenter phase I dose-escalation trial of ivuxolimab. Adults with locally advanced or metastatic melanoma, renal cell, hepatocellular, or head and neck squamous cell carcinoma were enrolled in the trial. Before TCR sequencing, CD4+ T cells and CD8+ T cells were sorted from peripheral blood as separate populations. From cysteine to phenylalanine, the CDR3 is 17 amino acids long. Only the CDR3 DNA stays, 51 bases, in frame from base 1. V and J are truncated by 6 bases and 4 bases respectively, leaving an intervening sequence of 19 bases. As encoded in the germline V gene, CDR1 is LGHNA while CDR2 is YSLEER.

Genomic DNA was extracted from sorted cells for sequencing of the TCRbeta CDR3 region. TCRbeta CDR3 regions were sequenced using the immunoSEQ Assay. The table comes from immuneACCESS by way of TCRdb, which keeps in-frame sequences with V and J called. Part of the clones is missing from these tables; in studies checked, under half for an unresolved V gene and the rest for unknown reasons. The sample profile shows about 96,000 clones; more than 80% of them were found once. In total, the top ten clones hold around 5.5% of the sample. The chain joins TRBV4-3 to TRBJ1-6, and possibly TRBD1, on 6 matching bases. This material consisted of CD4+ or CD8+ T cells sorted from blood, taken in a trial of the OX40 agonist ivuxolimab. The TCR was taken from an adult with an advanced solid tumor such as melanoma, head and neck, liver or kidney cancer. The CDR3 reads as follows: CASRQKDRSPYNSPLHF. The DNA sequence is as follows: TGCGCCAGCAGACAAAAAGACAGGAGTCCTTATAATTCACCCCTCCACTTT.